Listed below are T cell receptor beta chains from one sample, sequenced in a study of shared clonotypes between healthy human individuals. Only in-frame clones appear in the TCRdb table, and some are missing; sequencing was by immunoSEQ multiplex PCR. Of fewer than 1.8 million clones listed, 97% to 99% are singletons. The specimen was naive CD4+ T cells sorted from blood. These receptors all come from a man aged 25-45 years in good health. Each CDR3 is given with its conserved first and last residue. D genes are given only for firm matches. Clone sizes are given selectively: once, few, many, or a class where the clone is expanded.

clone_size d_call j_call v_call cdr3_nt cdr3_aa
- - TRBJ2-7 TRBV7-8 TGTGCCAGCAGCTCGGACGCGTTTGGCGACGAGCAGTACTTC CASSSDAFGDEQYF
- - TRBJ2-1 TRBV5-1 TGCGCCAGCAGCTTGGCAGGAGTAAGCTCCTACAATGAGCAGTTCTTC CASSLAGVSSYNEQFF
once - TRBJ1-2 TRBV5-6 TGTGCCAGCAGCTTGCACGGAGCTAACTATGGCTACACCTTC CASSLHGANYGYTF
- - TRBJ1-1 TRBV19 TGTGCCAGTAGTATAGAAGCAGGGAGGCCTGAAGCTTTCTTT CASSIEAGRPEAFF
- TRBD2 TRBJ2-1 TRBV5-4 TGTGCCAGCAGGTCGGGGGGTCTAGCGGGAGACAATGAGCAGTTCTTC CASRSGGLAGDNEQFF
- TRBD2 TRBJ2-7 TRBV18 TGTGCCAGCTCACCTCCCGGGACTAGCGGGGTCGTGGGGGGCGAGCAGTACTTC CASSPPGTSGVVGGEQYF
- TRBD1 TRBJ1-4 TRBV6-1 TGTGCCAGCAGTGGACAGGGGGGCGGTGAAAAACTGTTTTTT CASSGQGGGEKLFF
once TRBD2 TRBJ2-1 TRBV5-1 TGCGCCAGCAGCTTGGGAGGGACTAGCGGGTCTATGGGGGTTTATAATGAGCAGTTCTTC CASSLGGTSGSMGVYNEQFF
once - TRBJ2-2 TRBV19 TGTGCCAGTACTCTCCAGCCCCGGACCGGGGAGCTGTTTTTT CASTLQPRTGELFF
once - TRBJ1-3 TRBV7-3 TGTGCCAGCAGCCCAGGGTCCTCTGGAAACACCATATATTTT CASSPGSSGNTIYF
- TRBD2 TRBJ2-2 TRBV6-6 TGTGCCAGCCACCCCCTACTAGCGGGGGGAACCGAGCTGTTTTTT CASHPLLAGGTELFF
- - TRBJ2-3 TRBV7-9 TGTGCCAGCAGCCCCGATTTCCTTACTACGCAGTATTTT CASSPDFLTTQYF
- - TRBJ1-1 TRBV12-1 TGTGCCAGCAGCTTTGTCCAGGGAAACACTGAAGCTTTCTTT CASSFVQGNTEAFF
- - TRBJ1-1 TRBV7-9 TGTGCCAGCAGCGAACCGAACACTGAAGCTTTCTTT CASSEPNTEAFF
once TRBD2 TRBJ2-3 TRBV19 TGTGCCAGTAGTGCTAGCGGGACAACAGATACGCAGTATTTT CASSASGTTDTQYF
- - TRBJ2-1 TRBV18 TGTGCCAGCTCACCCGCAGGAGAACCCTCCTACAATGAGCAGTTCTTC CASSPAGEPSYNEQFF
- TRBD2 TRBJ2-7 TRBV11-2 TGTGCCAGCAGCTCGATAGCGGGAGTGGGACACGAGCAGTACTTC CASSSIAGVGHEQYF